This T cell receptor beta chain is drawn from a study of multiple sclerosis patients with progressive multifocal leukoencephalopathy. As to time point: time of PML onset. JC virus DNA in cerebrospinal fluid confirmed the PML diagnosis. Sequencing was at survey level. Every PCR reaction included synthetic inline CDR3 controls for all V-J pairings. Clones were read by immunoSEQ multiplex PCR, and TCRdb kept only the in-frame ones, dropping some. The sample lists under 35,000 clones; about nine tenths were seen once. The CDR3 is made up of 13 amino acids. The germline gives CDR1 SNHLY, CDR2 FYNNEI. V gave up 1 base and J gave up 6 bases, with 9 bases separating them.

This sequence originates from a woman aged 35 to 49 with progressive multifocal leukoencephalopathy. This specimen consisted of PBMCs, obtained from a patient treated with natalizumab. The chain combines TRBV2 with TRBJ1-2, with D possibly matching TRBD1 (5 bases). DNA for the CDR3: TGTGCCAGCAGTGAAGTCGGAGGGGATGGCTACACCTTC. Protein product: CASSEVGGDGYTF.